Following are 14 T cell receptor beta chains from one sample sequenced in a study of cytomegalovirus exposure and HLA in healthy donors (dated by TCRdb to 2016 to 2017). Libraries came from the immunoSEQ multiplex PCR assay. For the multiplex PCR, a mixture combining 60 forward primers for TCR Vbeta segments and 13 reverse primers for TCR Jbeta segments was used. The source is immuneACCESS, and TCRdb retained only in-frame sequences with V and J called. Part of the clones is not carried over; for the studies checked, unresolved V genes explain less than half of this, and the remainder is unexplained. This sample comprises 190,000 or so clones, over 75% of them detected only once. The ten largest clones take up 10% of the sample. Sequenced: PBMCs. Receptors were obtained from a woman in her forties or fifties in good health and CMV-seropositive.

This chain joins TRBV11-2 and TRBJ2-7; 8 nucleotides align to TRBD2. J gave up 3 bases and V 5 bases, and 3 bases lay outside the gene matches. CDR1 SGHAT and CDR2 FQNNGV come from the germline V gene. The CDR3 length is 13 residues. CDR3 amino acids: CASSKSGGYEQYF. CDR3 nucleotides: TGTGCCAGCAGCAAAAGCGGGGGCTACGAGCAGTACTTC.

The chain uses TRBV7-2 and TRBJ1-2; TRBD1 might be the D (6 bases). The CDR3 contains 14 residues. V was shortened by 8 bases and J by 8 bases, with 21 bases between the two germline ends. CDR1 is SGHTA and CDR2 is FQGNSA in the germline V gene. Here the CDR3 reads CASLISQGLRGYTF. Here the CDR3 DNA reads TGTGCCAGCCTAATTTCACAGGGTTTAAGAGGCTACACCTTC. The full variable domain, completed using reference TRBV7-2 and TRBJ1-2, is GAGVSQSPSNKVTEKGKDVELRCDPISGHTALYWYRQSLGQGLEFLIYFQGNSAPDKSGLPSDRFSAERTGGSVSTLTIQRTQQEDSAVYLCASLISQGLRGYTFGSGTRLTVV.

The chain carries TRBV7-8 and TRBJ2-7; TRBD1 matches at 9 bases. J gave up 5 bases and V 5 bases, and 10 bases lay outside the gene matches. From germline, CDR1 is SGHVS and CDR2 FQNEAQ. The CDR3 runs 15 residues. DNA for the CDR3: TGTGCCAGCAGCGCCCGGGACAGGGTCAACCACGAGCAGTACTTC. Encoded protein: CASSARDRVNHEQYF. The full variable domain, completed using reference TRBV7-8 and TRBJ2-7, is GAGVSQSPRYKVAKRGQDVALRCDPISGHVSLFWYQQALGQGPEFLTYFQNEAQLDKSGLPSDRFFAERPEGSVSTLKIQRTQQEDSAVYLCASSARDRVNHEQYFGPGTRLTVT.

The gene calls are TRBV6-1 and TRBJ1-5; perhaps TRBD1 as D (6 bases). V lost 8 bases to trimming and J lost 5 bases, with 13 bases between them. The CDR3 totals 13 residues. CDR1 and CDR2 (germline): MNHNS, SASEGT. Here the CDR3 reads CASVTGFYQPQHF. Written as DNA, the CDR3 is TGTGCCAGCGTGACAGGTTTTTATCAGCCCCAGCATTTT.

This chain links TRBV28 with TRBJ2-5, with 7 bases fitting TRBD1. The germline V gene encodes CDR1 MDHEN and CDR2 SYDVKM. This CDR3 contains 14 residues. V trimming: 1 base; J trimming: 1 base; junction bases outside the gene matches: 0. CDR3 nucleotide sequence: TGTGCCAGCAGTTTATCAGGGGGCCAAGAGACCCAGTACTTC. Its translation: CASSLSGGQETQYF.

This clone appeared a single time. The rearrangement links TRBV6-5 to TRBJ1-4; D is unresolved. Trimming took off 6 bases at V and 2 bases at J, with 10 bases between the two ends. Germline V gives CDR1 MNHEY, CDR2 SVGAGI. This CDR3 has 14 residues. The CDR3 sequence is CASSPAQTNEKLFF. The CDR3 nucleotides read TGTGCCAGCAGCCCCGCACAGACTAATGAAAAACTGTTTTTT.

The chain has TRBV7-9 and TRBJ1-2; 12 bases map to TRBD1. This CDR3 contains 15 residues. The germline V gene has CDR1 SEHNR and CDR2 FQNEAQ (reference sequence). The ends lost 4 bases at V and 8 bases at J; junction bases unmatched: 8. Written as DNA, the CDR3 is TGTGCCAGCAGCTCCGAGGGACAGGGGGCGAGAGGCTACACCTTC. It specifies CASSSEGQGARGYTF.

CDR3 coding DNA: TGTGCCAGCAGCTTAGCCTTGGCGGGGGGCCTCACAGATACGCAGTATTTT. It specifies CASSLALAGGLTDTQYF. The V gene is TRBV11-2, the J gene TRBJ2-3, with 8 positions matching TRBD2. V lost 1 base and J lost 2; bases outside the gene matches: 8. Germline assignment: CDR1 SGHAT and CDR2 FQNNGV. The CDR3 is made up of 17 amino acids. The entire variable domain, with the rest obtained from reference TRBV11-2 and TRBJ2-3, is as follows: EAGVAQSPRYKIIEKRQSVAFWCNPISGHATLYWYQQILGQGPKLLIQFQNNGVVDDSQLPKDRFSAERLKGVDSTLKIQPAKLEDSAVYLCASSLALAGGLTDTQYFGPGTRLTVL.

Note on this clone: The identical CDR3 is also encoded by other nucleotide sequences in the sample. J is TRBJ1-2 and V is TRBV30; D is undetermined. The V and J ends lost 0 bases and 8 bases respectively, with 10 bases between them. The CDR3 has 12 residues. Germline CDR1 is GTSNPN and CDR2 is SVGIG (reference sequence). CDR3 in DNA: TGTGCCTGGAGTGTACGGGGAGACGGCTACACCTTC. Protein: CAWSVRGDGYTF.

For the CDR3, the DNA is TGTGCCAGCAGGAACCGGACAGGCAATACGCAGTATTTT. Amino acid sequence: CASRNRTGNTQYF. V gene TRBV6-4 combines with J gene TRBJ2-3; 7 bases line up with TRBD1. V was pared by 6 bases and J by 7 bases, with 7 bases of the junction left unmatched. Germline V gene sequence: CDR1 MRHNA, CDR2 SNTAGT. The CDR3 consists of 13 residues.

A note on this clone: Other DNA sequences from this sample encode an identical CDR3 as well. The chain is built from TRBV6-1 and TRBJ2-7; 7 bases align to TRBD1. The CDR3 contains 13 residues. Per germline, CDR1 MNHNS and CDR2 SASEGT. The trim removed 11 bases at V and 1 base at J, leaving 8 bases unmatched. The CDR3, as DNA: TGTGCCTCCCGGAGACAGGGTTCCTACGAGCAGTACTTC. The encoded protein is CASRRQGSYEQYF.

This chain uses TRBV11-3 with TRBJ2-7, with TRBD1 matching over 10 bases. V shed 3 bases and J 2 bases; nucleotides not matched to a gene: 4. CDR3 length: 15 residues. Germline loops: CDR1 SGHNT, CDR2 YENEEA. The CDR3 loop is CASSFAGQGTYEQYF. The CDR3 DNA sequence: TGTGCCAGCAGCTTTGCGGGACAGGGGACCTACGAGCAGTACTTC. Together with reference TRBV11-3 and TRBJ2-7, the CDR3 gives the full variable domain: EAGVVQSPRYKIIEKKQPVAFWCNPISGHNTLYWYLQNLGQGPELLIRYENEEAVDDSQLPKDRFSAERLKGVDSTLKIQPAELGDSAVYLCASSFAGQGTYEQYFGPGTRLTVT.

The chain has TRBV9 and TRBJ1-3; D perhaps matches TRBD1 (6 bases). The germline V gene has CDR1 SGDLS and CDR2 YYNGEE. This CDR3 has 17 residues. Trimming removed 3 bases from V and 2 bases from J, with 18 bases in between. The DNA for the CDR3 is TGTGCCAGCAGCGAGAGCCTGGGACACTCGGCTGGAAACACCATATATTTT. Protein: CASSESLGHSAGNTIYF.

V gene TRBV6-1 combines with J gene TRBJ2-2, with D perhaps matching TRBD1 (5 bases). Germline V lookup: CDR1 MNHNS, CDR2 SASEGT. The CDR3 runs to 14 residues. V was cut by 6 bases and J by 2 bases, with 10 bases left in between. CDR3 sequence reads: CASRATVNTGELFF. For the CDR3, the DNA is TGTGCCAGCAGGGCGACAGTTAACACCGGGGAGCTGTTTTTT.